This T cell receptor beta chain was documented in a study of blood T cell repertoires in COVID-19. Study context: The origin of the acute and convalescent COVID-19 samples was the United States, Italy and Spain. Sample material is recorded as cDNA or gDNA derived from T cells, B-cell-depleted T cells, or PBMCs.

In the original processing: Quantification of nucleated cells was approximated via reference gene primer amplification. Using immunoSEQ multiplex PCR, the repertoire was profiled, and TCRdb retains in-frame clones only, with some absent. That table furnishes V, J and clone size, whereas the DNA furnished D and trimming. Of about 300,000 clones listed, about 91% are singletons. This clone was counted a single time. This clonotype was sampled from a woman in her 30s who had recovered from COVID-19. Sequencing was carried out using peripheral blood.

The CDR3 bases are TGTGCCAGCAGTGAGGACAGCTACACAGATACGCAGTATTTT. It is translated as CASSEDSYTDTQYF. The rearrangement links TRBV2 to TRBJ2-3, with D perhaps TRBD1 (6 bases). The CDR3 runs 14 residues. Between the trimmed V and J ends, which lost 3 bases and 2 bases, there was a span of 9 bases. The germline V gene has CDR1 SNHLY and CDR2 FYNNEI.